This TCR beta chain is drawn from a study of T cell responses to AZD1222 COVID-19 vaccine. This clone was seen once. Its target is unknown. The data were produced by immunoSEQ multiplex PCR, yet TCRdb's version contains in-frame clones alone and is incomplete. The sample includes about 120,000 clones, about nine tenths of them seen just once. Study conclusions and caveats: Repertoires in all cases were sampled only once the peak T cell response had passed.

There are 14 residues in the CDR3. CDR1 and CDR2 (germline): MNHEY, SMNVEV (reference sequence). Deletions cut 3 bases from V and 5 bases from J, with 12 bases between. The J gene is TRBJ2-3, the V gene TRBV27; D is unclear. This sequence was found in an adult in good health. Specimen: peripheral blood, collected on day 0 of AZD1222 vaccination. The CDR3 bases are TGTGCCAGCAGTTTCTCCGCCTTTGAAGATACGCAGTATTTT. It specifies CASSFSAFEDTQYF.